This T cell receptor (beta chain) emerged from a study of identical twins. The V gene end was trimmed by 5 bases and the J gene end by 4 bases; junction bases not matched to a gene: 10. The CDR3 is made up of 15 amino acids. In its sample, this clonotype was seen many times. TCRdb ran MiXCR on the 5' RACE reads and lists one entry per CDR3 protein. The data contain around 480,000 distinct CDR3 sequences, 13% to 15% of them seen just once; the ten biggest clones take up roughly 0.56%. The same data also contributed to another study, on yellow fever vaccine responses in identical twins.

The receptor's source is a woman between 18 and 29 years old in good health. The rearrangement uses TRBV12-3 or TRBV12-4 and TRBJ1-1; 7 bases are a match to TRBD1. Sequencing was done on a sample of CD4+ T cells sorted from blood. CDR3 protein: CASSRNDRVFTEAFF. CDR3 DNA: TGTGCCAGCAGTCGGAACGACAGGGTATTCACTGAAGCTTTCTTT.